This TCR beta chain came from a study of cytomegalovirus exposure and HLA in healthy donors. Primers included in the PCR were 60 Vbeta and 13 Jbeta primers. Libraries were prepared by immunoSEQ multiplex PCR; TCRdb keeps only in-frame clonotypes and omits some of them. The table records about 160,000 clones, 80% of them present only once. To note about this clone: What it recognizes is unknown.

Study conclusions and caveats: TCR beta V- and J-gene trimming, according to a later analysis, was linked to a missense DCLRE1C variant.

Trimming removed 6 bases from V and 11 bases from J; junction bases left unmatched: 5. Germline assignment: CDR1 SQVTM and CDR2 ANQGSEA. The CDR3 is made up of 10 amino acids. The source material was PBMCs. This clonotype originated in a man aged 25 to 45 in good health and CMV-seronegative. V gene TRBV29-1 combines with J gene TRBJ1-1; 8 bases agree with TRBD1. CDR3 region: CSVGQGKAFF. In DNA form, the CDR3 reads TGCAGCGTCGGACAGGGTAAGGCTTTCTTT.